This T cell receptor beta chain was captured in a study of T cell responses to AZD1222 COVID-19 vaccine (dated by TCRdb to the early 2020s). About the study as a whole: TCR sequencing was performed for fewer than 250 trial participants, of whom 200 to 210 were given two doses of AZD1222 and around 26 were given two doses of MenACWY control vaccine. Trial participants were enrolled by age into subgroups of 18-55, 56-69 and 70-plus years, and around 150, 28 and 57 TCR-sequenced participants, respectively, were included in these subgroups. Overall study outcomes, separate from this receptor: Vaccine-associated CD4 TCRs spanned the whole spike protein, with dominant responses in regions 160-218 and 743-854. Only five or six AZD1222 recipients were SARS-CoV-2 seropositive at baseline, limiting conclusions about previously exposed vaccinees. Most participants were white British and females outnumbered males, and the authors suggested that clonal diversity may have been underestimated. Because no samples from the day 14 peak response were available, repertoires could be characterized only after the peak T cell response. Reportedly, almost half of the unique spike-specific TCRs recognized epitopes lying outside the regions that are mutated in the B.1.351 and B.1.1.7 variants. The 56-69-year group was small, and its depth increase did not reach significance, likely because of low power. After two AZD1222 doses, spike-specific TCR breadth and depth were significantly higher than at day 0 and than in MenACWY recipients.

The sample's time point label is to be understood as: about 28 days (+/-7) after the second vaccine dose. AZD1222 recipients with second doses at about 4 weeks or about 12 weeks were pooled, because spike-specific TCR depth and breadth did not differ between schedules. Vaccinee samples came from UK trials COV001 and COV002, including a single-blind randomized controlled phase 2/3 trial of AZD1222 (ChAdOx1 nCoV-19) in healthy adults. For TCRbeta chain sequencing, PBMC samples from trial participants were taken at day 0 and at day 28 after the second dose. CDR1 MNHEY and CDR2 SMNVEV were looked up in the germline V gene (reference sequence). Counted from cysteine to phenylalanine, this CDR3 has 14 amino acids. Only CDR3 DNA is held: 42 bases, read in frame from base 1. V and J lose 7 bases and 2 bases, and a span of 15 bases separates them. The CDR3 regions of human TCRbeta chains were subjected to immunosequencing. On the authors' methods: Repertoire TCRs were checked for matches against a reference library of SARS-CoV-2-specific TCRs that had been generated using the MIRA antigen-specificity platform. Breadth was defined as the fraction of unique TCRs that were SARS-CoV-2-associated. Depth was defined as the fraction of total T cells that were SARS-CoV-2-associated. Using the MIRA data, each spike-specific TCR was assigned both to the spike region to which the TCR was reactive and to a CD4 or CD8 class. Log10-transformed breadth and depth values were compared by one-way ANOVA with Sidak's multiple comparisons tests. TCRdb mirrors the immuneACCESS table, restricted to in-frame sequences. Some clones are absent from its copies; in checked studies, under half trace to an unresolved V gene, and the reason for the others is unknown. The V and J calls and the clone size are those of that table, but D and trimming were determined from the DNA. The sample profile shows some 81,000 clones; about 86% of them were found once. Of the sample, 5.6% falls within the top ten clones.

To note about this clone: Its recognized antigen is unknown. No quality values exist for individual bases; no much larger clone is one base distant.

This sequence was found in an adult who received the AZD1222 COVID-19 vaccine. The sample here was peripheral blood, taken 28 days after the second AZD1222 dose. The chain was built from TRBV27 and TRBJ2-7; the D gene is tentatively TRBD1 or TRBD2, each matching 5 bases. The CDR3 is CASTLGVGAYEQYF. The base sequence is TGTGCCAGCACCCTAGGGGTGGGGGCCTACGAGCAGTACTTC.